Sequencing of this T cell receptor (beta chain) was carried out in a study of blood T cell repertoires in COVID-19. CDR3 length equals 13 residues. With V trimmed by 7 bases and J by 2 bases, 4 bases remained unmatched. Germline CDR1 reads MDHEN; CDR2 reads SYDVKM. Data came from immunoSEQ multiplex PCR; TCRdb stores just in-frame clones and leaves some out. This sample has 180,000 or so clones, with around 85% found just once. The clonotype was recovered from a human donor with active or convalescent COVID-19. The donor label of this sample is uncertain. The sequenced material came from peripheral blood. V and J are TRBV28 and TRBJ1-1, with 7 bases fitting TRBD1. In DNA form, the CDR3 reads TGTGCCAGCACCCGGACAGGAAACACTGAAGCTTTCTTT. This gives the protein CASTRTGNTEAFF. Supplemented by reference TRBV28 and TRBJ1-1, the full variable domain reads DVKVTQSSRYLVKRTGEKVFLECVQDMDHENMFWYRQDPGLGLRLIYFSYDVKMKEKGDIPEGYSVSREKKERFSLILESASTNQTSMYLCASTRTGNTEAFFGQGTRLTVV.